This T cell receptor beta chain was sequenced for a study of CD8 T cells in Susac syndrome. About the research overall: There were Susac syndrome patients who were therapy-naive at blood draw, others on corticosteroids, and others on intravenous immunoglobulin alone. General study results and limits: The study's TCR sequencing and HLA analysis covered a relatively small number of individuals, and the study acknowledged this.

Losses at the gene ends were 1 base for V and 7 bases for J; bases not matched to a gene: 2. CDR1 is LNHDA and CDR2 is SQIVND in the germline V gene (reference sequence). This CDR3 has 14 residues. In regard to this clonotype: Antigen unknown.

An input of about 0.45 to 1 ug of RNA was subjected to reverse transcription using random hexamers. Using its own MiXCR run on the immunoSEQ multiplex PCR reads, TCRdb lists one record per CDR3 protein. In the table there are roughly 200,000 distinct CDR3 sequences, roughly nine tenths of which are singletons. Negative magnetic isolation gave CD8+ and CD4+ cells; FACS enriched CD8+ TEMRA. V and J are TRBV19 and TRBJ2-2, with TRBD1 identical over 8 bases. The clonotype was recovered from a human donor with Susac syndrome. The specimen sequenced was CD4+ T cells from PBMCs. The CDR3 region is CASSIGTGNGELFF. CDR3 DNA sequence: TGTGCCAGTAGTATAGGGACAGGGAACGGGGAGCTGTTTTTT.